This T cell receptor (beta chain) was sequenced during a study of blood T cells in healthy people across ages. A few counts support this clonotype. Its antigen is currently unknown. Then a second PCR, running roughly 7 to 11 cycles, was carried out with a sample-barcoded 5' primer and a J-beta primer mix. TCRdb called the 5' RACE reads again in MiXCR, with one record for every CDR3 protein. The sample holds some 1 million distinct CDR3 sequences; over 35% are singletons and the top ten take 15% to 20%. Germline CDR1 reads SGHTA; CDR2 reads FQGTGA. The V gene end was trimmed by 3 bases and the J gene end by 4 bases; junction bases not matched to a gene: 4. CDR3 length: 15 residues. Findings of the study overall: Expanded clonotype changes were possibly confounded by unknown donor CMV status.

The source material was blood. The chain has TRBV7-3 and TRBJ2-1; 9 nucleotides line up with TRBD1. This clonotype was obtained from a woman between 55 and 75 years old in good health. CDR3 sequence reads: CASSFGTGPYNEQFF. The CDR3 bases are TGTGCCAGCAGCTTCGGGACAGGGCCTTACAATGAGCAGTTCTTC.